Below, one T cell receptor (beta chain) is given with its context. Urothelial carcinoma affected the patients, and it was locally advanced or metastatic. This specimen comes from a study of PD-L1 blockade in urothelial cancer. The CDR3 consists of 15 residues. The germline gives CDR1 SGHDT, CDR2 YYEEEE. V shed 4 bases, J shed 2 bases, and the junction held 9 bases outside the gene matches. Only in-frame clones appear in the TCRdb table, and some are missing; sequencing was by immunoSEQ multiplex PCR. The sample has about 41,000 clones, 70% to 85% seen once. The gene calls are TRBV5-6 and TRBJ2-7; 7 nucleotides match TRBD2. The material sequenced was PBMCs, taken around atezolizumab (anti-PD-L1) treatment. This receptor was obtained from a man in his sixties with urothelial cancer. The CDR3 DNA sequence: TGTGCCAGCAGCAGGCGCGAGGCGGGGGCCTACGAGCAGTACTTC. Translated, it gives CASSRREAGAYEQYF.